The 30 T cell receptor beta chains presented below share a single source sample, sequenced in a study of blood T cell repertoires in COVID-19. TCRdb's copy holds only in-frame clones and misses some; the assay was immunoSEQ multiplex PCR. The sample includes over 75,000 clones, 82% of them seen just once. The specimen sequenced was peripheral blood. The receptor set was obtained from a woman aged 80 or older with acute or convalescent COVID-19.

CDR3 coding DNA: TGTGCCAGCAGCTCACAGGGGGTACGAGGCTACACCTTC. Amino acids: CASSSQGVRGYTF. The chain links TRBV5-6 to TRBJ1-2, with TRBD1 matching over 8 bases. The ends lost 3 bases at V and 8 bases at J; junction bases unmatched: 6. Germline V gives CDR1 SGHDT, CDR2 YYEEEE. The CDR3 consists of 13 residues.

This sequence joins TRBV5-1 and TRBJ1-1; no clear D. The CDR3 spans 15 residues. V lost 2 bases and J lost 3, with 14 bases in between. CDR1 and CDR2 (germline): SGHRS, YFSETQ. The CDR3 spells CASSFWESGDTEAFF. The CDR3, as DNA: TGCGCCAGCAGCTTCTGGGAGAGTGGGGACACTGAAGCTTTCTTT. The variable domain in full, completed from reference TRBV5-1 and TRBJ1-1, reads KAGVTQTPRYLIKTRGQQVTLSCSPISGHRSVSWYQQTPGQGLQFLFEYFSETQRNKGNFPGRFSGRQFSNSRSEMNVSTLELGDSALYLCASSFWESGDTEAFFGQGTRLTVV.

The CDR3 nucleotides are TGCGCCAGCAGCCAGAGGGCAGGGGACGGACAGCCCCAGCATTTT. The encoded protein is CASSQRAGDGQPQHF. This rearrangement joins TRBV4-1 to TRBJ1-5; D might be TRBD1 (6 bases). The CDR3 is 15 amino acids. Per the germline V gene, CDR1 is MGHRA and CDR2 is YSYEKL. V lost 3 bases to trimming and J lost 7 bases, with 16 bases between them.

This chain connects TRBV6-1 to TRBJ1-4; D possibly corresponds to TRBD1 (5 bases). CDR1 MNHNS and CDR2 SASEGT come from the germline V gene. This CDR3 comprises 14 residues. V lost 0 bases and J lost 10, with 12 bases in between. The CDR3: CASSEALGTGKLFF. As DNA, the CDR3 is TGTGCCAGCAGTGAAGCGCTCGGGACTGGAAAACTGTTTTTT.

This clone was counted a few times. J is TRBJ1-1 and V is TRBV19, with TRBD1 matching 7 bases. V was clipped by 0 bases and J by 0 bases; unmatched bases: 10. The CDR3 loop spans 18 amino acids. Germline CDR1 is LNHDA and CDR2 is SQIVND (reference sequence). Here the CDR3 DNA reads TGTGCCAGTAGTATAGAAGCCGACAGGGTTGCTATGAACACTGAAGCTTTCTTT. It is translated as CASSIEADRVAMNTEAFF.

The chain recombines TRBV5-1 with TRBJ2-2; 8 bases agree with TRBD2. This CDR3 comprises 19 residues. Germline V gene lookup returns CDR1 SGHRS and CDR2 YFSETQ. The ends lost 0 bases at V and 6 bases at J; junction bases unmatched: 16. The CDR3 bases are TGCGCCAGCAGCTTGGAGGTCTCCGGCGGGGGGCTCGTGGCCGGGGAGCTGTTTTTT. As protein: CASSLEVSGGGLVAGELFF.

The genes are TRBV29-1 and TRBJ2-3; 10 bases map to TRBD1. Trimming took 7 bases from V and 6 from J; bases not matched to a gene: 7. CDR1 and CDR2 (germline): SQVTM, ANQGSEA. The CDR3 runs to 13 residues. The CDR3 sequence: CSAGTGVVDTQYF. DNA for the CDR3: TGCAGCGCCGGGACAGGGGTGGTTGATACGCAGTATTTT.

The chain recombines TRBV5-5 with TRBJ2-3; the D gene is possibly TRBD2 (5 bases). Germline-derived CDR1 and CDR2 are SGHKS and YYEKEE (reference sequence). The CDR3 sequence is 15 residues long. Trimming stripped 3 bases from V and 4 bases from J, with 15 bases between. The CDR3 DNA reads TGTGCCAGCAGCTCGGACTTCTTCCCCGCAGATACGCAGTATTTT. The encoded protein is CASSSDFFPADTQYF.

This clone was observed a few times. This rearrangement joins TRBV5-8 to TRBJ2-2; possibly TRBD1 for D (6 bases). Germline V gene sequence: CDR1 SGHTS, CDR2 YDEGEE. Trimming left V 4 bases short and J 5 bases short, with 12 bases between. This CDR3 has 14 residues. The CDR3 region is CASSLTGRTGELFF. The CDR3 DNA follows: TGTGCCAGCAGCCTTACAGGGAGAACCGGGGAGCTGTTTTTT.

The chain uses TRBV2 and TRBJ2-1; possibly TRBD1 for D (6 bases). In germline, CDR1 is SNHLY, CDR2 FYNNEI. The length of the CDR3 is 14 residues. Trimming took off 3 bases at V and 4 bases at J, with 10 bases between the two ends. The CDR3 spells CASSEQGTYNEQFF. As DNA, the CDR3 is TGTGCCAGCAGTGAGCAGGGGACATACAATGAGCAGTTCTTC.

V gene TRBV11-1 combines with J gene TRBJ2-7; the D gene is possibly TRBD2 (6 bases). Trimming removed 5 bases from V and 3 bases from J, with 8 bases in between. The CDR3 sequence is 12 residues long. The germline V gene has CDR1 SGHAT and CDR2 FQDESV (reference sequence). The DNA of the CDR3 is TGTGCCAGCAGCAGACTAGACTACGAGCAGTACTTC. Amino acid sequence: CASSRLDYEQYF.

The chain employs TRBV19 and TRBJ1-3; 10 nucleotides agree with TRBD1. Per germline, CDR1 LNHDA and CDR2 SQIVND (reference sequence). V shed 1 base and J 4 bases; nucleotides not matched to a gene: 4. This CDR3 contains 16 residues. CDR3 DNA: TGTGCCAGTAGTATAGCGGGACAGGGGTTCGGAAACACCATATATTTT. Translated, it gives CASSIAGQGFGNTIYF.

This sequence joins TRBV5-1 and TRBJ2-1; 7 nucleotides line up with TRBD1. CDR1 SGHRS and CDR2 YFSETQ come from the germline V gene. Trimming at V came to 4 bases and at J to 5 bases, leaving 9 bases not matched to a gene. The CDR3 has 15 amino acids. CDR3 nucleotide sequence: TGCGCCAGCAGCCCCAGGACAGGCGTCCACAATGAGCAGTTCTTC. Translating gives CASSPRTGVHNEQFF.

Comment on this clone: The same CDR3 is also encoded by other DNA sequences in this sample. The CDR3 loop is CASSLNRDSNQPQHF. The CDR3 DNA reads as TGTGCCAGCAGCCTTAACAGGGATAGCAATCAGCCCCAGCATTTT. This chain connects TRBV27 to TRBJ1-5, with D perhaps matching TRBD1 (6 bases). The CDR3 is 15 amino acids. V gave up 6 bases and J gave up 0 bases, with 12 bases separating them. The germline V gene encodes CDR1 MNHEY and CDR2 SMNVEV (reference sequence).

CDR3 sequence (DNA): TGTGCCAGCAGTTTATCGCGTCCTTTCGAGGGACCCCTCCACTTT. Translating it yields CASSLSRPFEGPLHF. This chain connects TRBV27 to TRBJ1-6; unclear D gene. Looked up from germline, CDR1 is MNHEY and CDR2 is SMNVEV (reference sequence). Trimming cost V 0 bases and J 12 bases, with 15 bases left between them. The CDR3 length is 15 residues.

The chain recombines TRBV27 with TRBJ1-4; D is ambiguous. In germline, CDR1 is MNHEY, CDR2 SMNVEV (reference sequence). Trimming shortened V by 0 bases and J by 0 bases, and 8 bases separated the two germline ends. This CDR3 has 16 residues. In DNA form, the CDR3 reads TGTGCCAGCAGTTTATCCCAGTTTGCAACTAATGAAAAACTGTTTTTT. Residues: CASSLSQFATNEKLFF.

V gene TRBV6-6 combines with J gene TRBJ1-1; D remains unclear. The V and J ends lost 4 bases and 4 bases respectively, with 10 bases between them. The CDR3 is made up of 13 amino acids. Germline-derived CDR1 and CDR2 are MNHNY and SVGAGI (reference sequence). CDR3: CASSLWGGTEAFF. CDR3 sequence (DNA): TGTGCCAGCAGTTTGTGGGGAGGCACTGAAGCTTTCTTT.

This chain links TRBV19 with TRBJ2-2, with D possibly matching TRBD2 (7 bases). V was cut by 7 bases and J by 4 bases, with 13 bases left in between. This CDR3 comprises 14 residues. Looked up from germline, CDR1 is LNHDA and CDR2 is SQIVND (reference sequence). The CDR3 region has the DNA TGTGCCAGTACGGGGGGCGCCAGCACCGGGGAGCTGTTTTTT. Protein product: CASTGGASTGELFF.

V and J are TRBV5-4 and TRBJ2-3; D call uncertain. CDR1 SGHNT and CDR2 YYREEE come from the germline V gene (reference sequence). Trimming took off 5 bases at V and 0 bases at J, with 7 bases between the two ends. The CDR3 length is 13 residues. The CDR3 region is CASRYSSTDTQYF. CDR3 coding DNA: TGTGCCAGCAGGTATTCTAGCACAGATACGCAGTATTTT.

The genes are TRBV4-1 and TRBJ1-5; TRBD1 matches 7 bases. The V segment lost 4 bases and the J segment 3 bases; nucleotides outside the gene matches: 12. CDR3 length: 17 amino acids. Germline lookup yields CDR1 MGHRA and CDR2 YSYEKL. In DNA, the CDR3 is TGCGCCAGCAGCCCCCCAATCGGGACAGCCGACAATCAGCCCCAGCATTTT. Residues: CASSPPIGTADNQPQHF.

CDR3: CASSLDPPTTNEKLFF. Written as DNA, the CDR3 is TGTGCCAGCAGCTTAGATCCCCCCACAACTAATGAAAAACTGTTTTTT. The chain links TRBV7-2 to TRBJ1-4; D uncertain. V was shortened by 1 base and J by 0 bases, with 9 bases between the two germline ends. CDR1 SGHTA and CDR2 FQGNSA come from the germline V gene. CDR3 length: 16 amino acids. The variable domain in full, completed from reference TRBV7-2 and TRBJ1-4, reads GAGVSQSPSNKVTEKGKDVELRCDPISGHTALYWYRQSLGQGLEFLIYFQGNSAPDKSGLPSDRFSAERTGGSVSTLTIQRTQQEDSAVYLCASSLDPPTTNEKLFFGSGTQLSVL.

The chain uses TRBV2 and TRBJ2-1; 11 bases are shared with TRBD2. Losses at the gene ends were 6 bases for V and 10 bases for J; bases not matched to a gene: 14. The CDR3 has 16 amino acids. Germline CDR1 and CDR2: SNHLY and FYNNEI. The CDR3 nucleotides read TGTGCCAGCAGCCAGGCCCATAGCGGGGGGGCAGGAGAGCAGTTCTTC. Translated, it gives CASSQAHSGGAGEQFF. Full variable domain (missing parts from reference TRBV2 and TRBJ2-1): EPEVTQTPSHQVTQMGQEVILRCVPISNHLYFYWYRQILGQKVEFLVSFYNNEISEKSEIFDDQFSVERPDGSNFTLKIRSTKLEDSAMYFCASSQAHSGGAGEQFFGPGTRLTVL.

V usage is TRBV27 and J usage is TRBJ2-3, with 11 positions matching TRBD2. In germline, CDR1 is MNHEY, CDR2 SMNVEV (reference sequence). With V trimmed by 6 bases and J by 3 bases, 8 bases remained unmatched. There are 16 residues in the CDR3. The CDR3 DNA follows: TGTGCCAGCAGGGTAGCGGGAGGGCCAACGACAGATACGCAGTATTTT. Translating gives CASRVAGGPTTDTQYF.

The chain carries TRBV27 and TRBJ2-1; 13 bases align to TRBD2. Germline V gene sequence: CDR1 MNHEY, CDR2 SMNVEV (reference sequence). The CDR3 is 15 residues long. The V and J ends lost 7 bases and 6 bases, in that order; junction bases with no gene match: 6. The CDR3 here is CASTSTSGRANEQFF. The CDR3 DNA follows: TGTGCCAGCACCTCCACTAGCGGGAGGGCCAATGAGCAGTTCTTC.

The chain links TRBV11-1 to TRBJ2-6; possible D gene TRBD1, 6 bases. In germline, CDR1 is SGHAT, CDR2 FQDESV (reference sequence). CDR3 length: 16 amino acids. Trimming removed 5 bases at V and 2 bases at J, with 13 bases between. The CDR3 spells CASSGRGKTGANVLTF. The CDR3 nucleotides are TGTGCCAGCAGCGGCAGGGGAAAAACTGGGGCCAACGTCCTGACTTTC.

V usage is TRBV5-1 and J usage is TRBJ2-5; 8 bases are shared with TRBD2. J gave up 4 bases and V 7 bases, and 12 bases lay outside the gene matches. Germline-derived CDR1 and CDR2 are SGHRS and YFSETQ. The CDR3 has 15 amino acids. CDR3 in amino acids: CASREGGVLGETQYF. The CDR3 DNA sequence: TGCGCCAGCCGGGAGGGGGGTGTCCTCGGAGAGACCCAGTACTTC.

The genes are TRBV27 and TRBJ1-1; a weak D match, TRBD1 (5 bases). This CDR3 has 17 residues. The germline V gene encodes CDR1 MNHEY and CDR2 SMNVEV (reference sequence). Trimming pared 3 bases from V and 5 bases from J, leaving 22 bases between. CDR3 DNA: TGTGCCAGCAGTTTCCGAACTGTCAGGAACCGGGGGACTGAAGCTTTCTTT. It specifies CASSFRTVRNRGTEAFF.

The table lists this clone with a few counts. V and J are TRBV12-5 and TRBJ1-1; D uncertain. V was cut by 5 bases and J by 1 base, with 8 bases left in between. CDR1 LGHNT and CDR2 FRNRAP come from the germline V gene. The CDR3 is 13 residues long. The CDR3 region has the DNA TGTGCTAGTGGTCATACACGGAACACTGAAGCTTTCTTT. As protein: CASGHTRNTEAFF.

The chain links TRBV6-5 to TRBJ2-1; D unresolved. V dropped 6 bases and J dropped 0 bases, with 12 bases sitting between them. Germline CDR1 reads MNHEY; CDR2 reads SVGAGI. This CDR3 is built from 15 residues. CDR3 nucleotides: TGTGCCAGCAGCCCCCAGTGGAGCTCCTACAATGAGCAGTTCTTC. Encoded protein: CASSPQWSSYNEQFF.

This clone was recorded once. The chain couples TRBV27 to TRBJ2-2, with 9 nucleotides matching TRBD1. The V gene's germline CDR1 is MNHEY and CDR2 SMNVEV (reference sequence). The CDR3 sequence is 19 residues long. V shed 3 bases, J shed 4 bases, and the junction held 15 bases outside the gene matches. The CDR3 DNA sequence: TGTGCCAGCAGTTTTTTTACACCGGGACAGGGACGAAGCACCGGGGAGCTGTTTTTT. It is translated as CASSFFTPGQGRSTGELFF.